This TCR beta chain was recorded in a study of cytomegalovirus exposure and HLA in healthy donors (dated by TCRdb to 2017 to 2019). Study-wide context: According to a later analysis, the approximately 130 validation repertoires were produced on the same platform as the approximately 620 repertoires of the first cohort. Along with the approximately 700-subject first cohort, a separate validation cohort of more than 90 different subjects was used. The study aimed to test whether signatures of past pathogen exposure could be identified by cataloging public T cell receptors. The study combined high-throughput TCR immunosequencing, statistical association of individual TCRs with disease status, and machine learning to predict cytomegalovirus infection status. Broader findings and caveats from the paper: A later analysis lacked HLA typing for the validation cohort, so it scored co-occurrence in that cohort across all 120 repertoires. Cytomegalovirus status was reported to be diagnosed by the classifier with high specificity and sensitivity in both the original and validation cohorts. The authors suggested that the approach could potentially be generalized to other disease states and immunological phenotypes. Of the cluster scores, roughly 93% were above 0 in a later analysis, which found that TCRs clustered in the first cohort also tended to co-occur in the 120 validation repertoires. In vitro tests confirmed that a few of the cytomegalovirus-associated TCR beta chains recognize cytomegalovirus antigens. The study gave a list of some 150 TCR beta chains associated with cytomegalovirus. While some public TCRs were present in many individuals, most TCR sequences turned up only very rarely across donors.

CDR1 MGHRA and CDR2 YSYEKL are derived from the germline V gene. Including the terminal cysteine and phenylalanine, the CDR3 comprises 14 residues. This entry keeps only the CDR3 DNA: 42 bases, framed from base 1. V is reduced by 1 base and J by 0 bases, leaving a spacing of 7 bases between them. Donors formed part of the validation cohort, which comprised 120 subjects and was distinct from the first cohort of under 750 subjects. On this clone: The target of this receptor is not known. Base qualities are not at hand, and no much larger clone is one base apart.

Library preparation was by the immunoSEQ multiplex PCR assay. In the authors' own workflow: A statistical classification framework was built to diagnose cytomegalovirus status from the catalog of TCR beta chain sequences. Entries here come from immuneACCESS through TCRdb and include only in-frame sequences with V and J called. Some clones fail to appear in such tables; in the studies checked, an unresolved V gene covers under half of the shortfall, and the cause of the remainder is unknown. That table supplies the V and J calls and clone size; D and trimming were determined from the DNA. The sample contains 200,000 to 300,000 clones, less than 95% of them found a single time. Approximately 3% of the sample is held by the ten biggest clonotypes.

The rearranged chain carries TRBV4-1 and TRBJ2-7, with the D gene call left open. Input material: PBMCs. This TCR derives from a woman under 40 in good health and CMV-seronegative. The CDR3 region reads CASSQAQVSYEQYF. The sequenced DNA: TGCGCCAGCAGCCAAGCTCAGGTCTCCTACGAGCAGTACTTC.